Sequencing of this T cell receptor beta chain was carried out in a study of a mutant IDH1 vaccine in newly diagnosed glioma. On this clone: Its antigen is not identified.

Profiled with immunoSEQ multiplex PCR; TCRdb holds only in-frame clones, not every one. This table holds some 36,000 clones, roughly 79% found once. The time point: week 5, during vaccination. Doses consisted of 300 ug of mutant IDH1 20-mer peptide each, paired with topical imiquimod. This material consisted of PBMCs, taken from a glioma patient whose treatment included an IDH1 peptide vaccine. This receptor was identified in a man between 45 and 60 years old with glioma.

As DNA, the CDR3 is TGTGCCAGCAGTTTACTTTCCCAGGGGGCGGACGTGAATGAGCAGTTCTTC. Amino acids: CASSLLSQGADVNEQFF. The V and J genes are TRBV27 and TRBJ2-1; 8 bases agree with TRBD1. The CDR3 contains 17 residues. V shed 2 bases and J 7 bases; nucleotides not matched to a gene: 13. Germline loops: CDR1 MNHEY, CDR2 SMNVEV (reference sequence).